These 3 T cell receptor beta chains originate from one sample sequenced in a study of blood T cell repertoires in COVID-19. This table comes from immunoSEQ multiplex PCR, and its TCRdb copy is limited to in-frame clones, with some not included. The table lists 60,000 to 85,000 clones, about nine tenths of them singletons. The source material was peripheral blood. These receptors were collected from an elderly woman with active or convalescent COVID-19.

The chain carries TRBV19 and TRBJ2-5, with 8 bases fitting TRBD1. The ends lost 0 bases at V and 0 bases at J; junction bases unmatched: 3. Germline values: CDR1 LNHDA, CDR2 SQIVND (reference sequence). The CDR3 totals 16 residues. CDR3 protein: CASSIEGTGYQETQYF. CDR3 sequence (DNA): TGTGCCAGTAGTATAGAGGGGACAGGATACCAAGAGACCCAGTACTTC.

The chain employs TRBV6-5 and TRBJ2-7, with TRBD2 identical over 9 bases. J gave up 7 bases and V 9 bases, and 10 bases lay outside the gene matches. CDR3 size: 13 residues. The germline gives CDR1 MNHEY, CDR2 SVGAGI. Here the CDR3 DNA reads TGTGCCAGTGGGCGGGAGGGTCTGTGGGAGCAGTACTTC. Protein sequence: CASGREGLWEQYF.

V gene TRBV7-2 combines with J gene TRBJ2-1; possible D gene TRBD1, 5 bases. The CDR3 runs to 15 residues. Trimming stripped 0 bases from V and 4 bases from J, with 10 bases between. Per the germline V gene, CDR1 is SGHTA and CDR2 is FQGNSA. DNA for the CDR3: TGTGCCAGCAGCTTAGCAGGGGCAGCGTACAATGAGCAGTTCTTC. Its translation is CASSLAGAAYNEQFF.